The text below deals with one TCR beta chain. No antigen is known for it. Per-base quality was not reported, and no clone a single base away is much larger than it. Trimming leaves V shorter by 5 bases and J shorter by 2 bases, with the junction holding 7 bases beyond the gene matches. Per the germline V gene, SGHVS is the CDR1 and FQNEAQ is the CDR2. Counted from cysteine to phenylalanine, this CDR3 has 16 amino acids. This entry keeps only the CDR3 DNA: 48 bases, framed from base 1. Libraries were made using 5' RACE. Sequencer: Illumina HiSeq 2500. A second roughly 7 to 11 cycle PCR used a sample-barcoded 5' primer and a J-beta primer mix. Each TCR beta cDNA molecule received a unique molecular identifier from a template-switch 5' adaptor carrying 12 random nucleotides. At least 2.5 million CDR3-containing paired-end reads were obtained from each sample. The Mint cDNA synthesis kit, primed by a TRBC-specific oligonucleotide, was used to synthesize first-strand cDNA from all RNA. Following uracil-DNA glycosylase treatment, a first 18-cycle PCR with universal primers M1SS and BC2_uni_R was performed on all cDNA. The paper's data handling went like this. For normalization, 1 million high-quality reads were randomly selected from each sample, with every read carrying a distinct molecular identifier. Reads with shared molecular identifiers were discarded instead of being binned into consensus sequences. MiTCR, set to a Q25 quality threshold and the strictest error-elimination algorithm, was used for CDR3 identification, clonotype clustering and error correction. A nonparametric unseen species model with Euler transformation was used to estimate a lower bound on total TCR beta diversity. In TCRdb, the public reads were trimmed at Q25 with fastp and aligned with MiXCR, with productive beta chains retained. Identical CDR3 protein sequences are pooled into one entry, listed with their most common genes and DNA. The V and J calls come from TCRdb's annotation, not from the publication. In all, the sample holds about 1.1 million distinct CDR3 sequences, and less than 45% of those were seen once. The ten largest clones represent about an eighth of the sample.

This specimen belongs to a study of blood T cells in healthy people across ages (dated by TCRdb to between 2014 and 2017). Regarding the complete study: Template switching captured roughly one uniquely barcoded TCR beta cDNA molecule per two T cells in model experiments. For two donors (one aged 18 to 29 and one aged 80 or older), the study analyzed two additional independent replicas of 1 million unique cDNA reads from the same blood draw. Donors of different ages were randomly distributed across sequencing lanes to avoid experimental bias. The donors were split into four age groups: young (average about 16 years), middle-aged (roughly 39), aged (62) and long-lived (approximately 89). The study measured age-related changes in TCR beta repertoire diversity using deep sequencing normalized with unique cDNA molecular identifiers.

What the study reported, not specific to this receptor: Conclusive comparison of naive and antigen-experienced compartments was prevented by the profiling of bulk unsorted PBMCs. Observed TCR beta diversity per million T cells fell roughly linearly with age, and a significant reduction was already apparent by age around 39. The percentage of naive T cells measured by flow cytometry correlated strongly with observed TCR beta diversity. Estimates of total diversity from one million sequenced T cells were regarded as lower bounds and underestimates. Donor CMV infection status was unknown, potentially confounding age-related changes in expanded clonotypes. Compared with the aged group, the long-lived group had more naive CD4+ T cells, fewer expanded clones and increased TCR diversity, suggesting age selection.

The roughly 39 donors, aged about 6 to 100 years, were systemically healthy Caucasian individuals from Russia. Each donor gave ten milliliters of peripheral blood, collected into EDTA-treated Vacutainer tubes. Ficoll-Paque density-gradient centrifugation was used to isolate PBMCs, with at least 7 million per sample. Total RNA, at least 5 micrograms per sample, was extracted from PBMCs with Trizol reagent. For every donor, an aliquot of PBMCs went through flow cytometry to measure the percentages of naive CD45RAhigh/CD27high T cells. Sequencing input: blood. The V and J genes are TRBV7-8 and TRBJ2-1, and 9 junction bases match TRBD1. This TCR derives from a young man in good health. The nucleotide sequence reads as follows: TGTGCCAGCAGCACCCAGACAGGGGGTACCTACAATGAGCAGTTCTTC. It is translated as CASSTQTGGTYNEQFF.